The rows below give T cell receptor beta chains drawn from one sample of a study of T cells after yellow fever vaccination. TCRdb processed the 5' RACE reads anew with MiXCR; each CDR3 protein has one entry. Of more than 300,000 distinct CDR3 sequences in the sample, roughly 10% were seen once. The starting material was CD4+ T cells sorted from PBMCs, obtained 45 days after the yellow fever booster vaccination. These receptors all stem from a man younger than 35 who received the YFV17D yellow fever vaccine. Both conserved end residues are part of each CDR3. D genes are given only for firm matches. Expanded clones are given a class, and other clones once, few, many or no size at all.

>-|TRBJ2-3|17|TRBD2|TRBV7-2
CASSLSPSGGKTDTQYF
TGTGCCAGCAGCTTGTCCCCTAGCGGGGGGAAAACAGATACGCAGTATTTT
>-|TRBJ1-5|13|-|TRBV12-3/TRBV12-4
CASSLRVYQPQHF
TGTGCCAGCAGTTTAAGGGTTTACCAGCCCCAGCATTTT
>many|TRBJ2-5|14|-|TRBV12-3/TRBV12-4
CASSLRTDQETQYF
TGTGCCAGCAGTTTGAGGACAGACCAAGAGACCCAGTACTTC
>-|TRBJ1-2|14|-|TRBV7-2
CASSLGGTSYGYTF
TGTGCCAGCAGCTTAGGAGGGACAAGCTATGGCTACACCTTC
>many|TRBJ2-2|13|-|TRBV11-1
CASSGRNTGELFF
TGTGCCAGCAGCGGACGGAACACCGGGGAGCTGTTTTTT
>few|TRBJ1-4|13|-|TRBV30
CAWSVSLNEKLFF
TGTGCCTGGAGTGTCAGCCTTAATGAAAAACTGTTTTTT
>-|TRBJ2-3|10|-|TRBV29-1
CSVETDTQYF
TGCAGCGTTGAAACAGATACGCAGTATTTT
>once|TRBJ2-1|14|TRBD2|TRBV19
CASRISSGGGEQFF
TGTGCCAGTAGGATCTCGAGCGGGGGAGGTGAGCAGTTCTTC
>few|TRBJ1-1|13|-|TRBV5-1
CASSLMGGVEAFF
TGCGCCAGCAGCTTGATGGGGGGCGTTGAAGCTTTCTTT
>few|TRBJ2-7|14|TRBD2|TRBV20-1
CSARGLAGGREQYF
TGCAGTGCTAGAGGACTAGCGGGGGGACGGGAGCAGTACTTC
>-|TRBJ1-5|16|TRBD1|TRBV3-1
CASSWGAGGADQPQHF
TGTGCCAGCAGCTGGGGTGCAGGGGGTGCGGATCAGCCCCAGCATTTT
>few|TRBJ1-2|13|TRBD1|TRBV6-5
CASSYPGTGLYTF
TGTGCCAGCAGTTACCCCGGGACAGGCCTGTACACCTTC
>-|TRBJ2-2|15|-|TRBV21-1
CASSTRQGGTGELFF
TGTGCCAGCAGCACCCGACAGGGGGGCACCGGGGAGCTGTTTTTT
>few|TRBJ2-7|13|-|TRBV12-3/TRBV12-4
CASSSYLNFEQYF
TGTGCCAGCAGTTCGTACCTAAATTTCGAGCAGTACTTC
>many|TRBJ2-4|18|TRBD2|TRBV4-1
CASRPRTDGTSERNIQYF
TGCGCCAGCAGACCCCGCACGGACGGGACTAGTGAGAGAAACATTCAGTACTTC
>-|TRBJ1-1|11|-|TRBV10-3
CATLGQREAFF
TGTGCCACCCTCGGACAGCGTGAAGCTTTCTTT
>many|TRBJ2-5|15|TRBD2|TRBV28
CASMAGGRLIATQYF
TGTGCCAGCATGGCGGGGGGGAGGCTTATTGCGACCCAGTACTTC
>many|TRBJ2-4|17|-|TRBV7-2
CASSSTLGGAAKNIQYF
TGTGCCAGCAGTTCGACCCTAGGGGGGGCGGCCAAAAACATTCAGTACTTC
>few|TRBJ1-3|15|-|TRBV5-1
CASSLEASSGNTIYF
TGCGCCAGCAGCTTGGAGGCGAGCTCTGGAAACACCATATATTTT
>many|TRBJ2-7|11|TRBD1|TRBV6-2/TRBV6-3
CASRQGYEQYF
TGTGCCAGCAGACAGGGGTACGAGCAGTACTTC
>few|TRBJ2-5|15|-|TRBV12-3/TRBV12-4
CASSLMEGAWETQYF
TGTGCCAGCAGTTTAATGGAGGGGGCATGGGAGACCCAGTACTTC
>many|TRBJ2-7|13|-|TRBV6-2/TRBV6-3
CASSSQVGYEQYF
TGTGCCAGCAGCTCCCAGGTTGGCTACGAGCAGTACTTC
>few|TRBJ1-4|14|-|TRBV20-1
CSARDTGTNEKLFF
TGCAGTGCTAGAGATACGGGGACTAATGAAAAACTGTTTTTT
>-|TRBJ1-2|16|-|TRBV15
CATSRDLNVLGYGYTF
TGTGCCACCAGCAGAGATCTGAACGTCCTCGGCTATGGCTACACCTTC
>-|TRBJ2-2|17|TRBD2|TRBV5-1
CASSLVSGAANTGELFF
TGCGCCAGCAGCTTGGTGAGCGGGGCGGCGAACACCGGGGAGCTGTTTTTT
>many|TRBJ2-5|16|TRBD2|TRBV5-1
CASSLSASGGQETQYF
TGCGCCAGCAGCTTGTCGGCTAGCGGGGGACAAGAGACCCAGTACTTC
>-|TRBJ1-1|15|TRBD1|TRBV19
CASSDRGQENTEAFF
TGTGCCAGTAGTGACAGGGGGCAGGAGAACACTGAAGCTTTCTTT
>few|TRBJ2-3|16|-|TRBV19
CASSLRGMTSTDTQYF
TGTGCCAGTAGTCTCAGGGGAATGACTAGCACAGATACGCAGTATTTT
>few|TRBJ2-3|15|TRBD2|TRBV5-4
CASSSGGGNTDTQYF
TGTGCCAGCAGCTCGGGGGGTGGGAACACAGATACGCAGTATTTT
>-|TRBJ2-1|13|-|TRBV7-7
CASSPNRGDLPFF
TGTGCTAGCAGCCCGAATCGAGGGGACTTGCCGTTCTTC
>many|TRBJ2-1|14|-|TRBV7-3
CASSLAGGGNEQFF
TGTGCCAGCAGCCTCGCAGGGGGGGGCAATGAGCAGTTCTTC
>many|TRBJ1-2|13|-|TRBV2
CASSDSAYYGYTF
TGTGCCAGCAGTGATTCGGCTTACTATGGCTACACCTTC
>-|TRBJ2-2|15|-|TRBV7-2
CASSLDPGFTGELFF
TGTGCCAGCAGCTTAGATCCTGGATTCACCGGGGAGCTGTTTTTT
>-|TRBJ1-2|14|-|TRBV19
CASRPPYGDYGYTF
TGTGCCAGCCGACCCCCGTATGGGGACTATGGCTACACCTTC
>few|TRBJ1-1|14|TRBD1|TRBV10-3
CATWTGLEFTEAFF
TGTGCCACCTGGACAGGGCTAGAGTTTACTGAAGCTTTCTTT
>few|TRBJ1-5|14|-|TRBV12-3/TRBV12-4
CASSPVDGNQPQHF
TGTGCCAGCAGTCCGGTTGACGGCAATCAGCCCCAGCATTTT
>-|TRBJ2-5|14|-|TRBV1
CTSRKDPAEETQYF
TGCACCAGCCGAAAGGACCCAGCAGAGGAGACCCAGTACTTC
>few|TRBJ2-5|15|-|TRBV3-1
CASSIWIPREKTQYF
TGTGCCAGCAGCATTTGGATTCCAAGGGAGAAGACCCAGTACTTC
>few|TRBJ2-1|14|TRBD2|TRBV20-1
CSATTSGLYNEQFF
TGCAGTGCTACGACTAGCGGACTCTACAATGAGCAGTTCTTC
>-|TRBJ1-1|15|TRBD1|TRBV11-2
CASSLGPTGVRRAFF
TGTGCCAGCAGCCTTGGGCCTACAGGGGTTAGAAGAGCTTTCTTT
>few|TRBJ2-5|10|-|TRBV20-1
CSAKAETQYF
TGCAGTGCTAAGGCGGAGACCCAGTACTTC